The entry below gives a single TCR beta chain sequence along with its context. Antigen specificity is unknown. The data were taken from a study of shared clonotypes between healthy human individuals. Study-level findings and limits: Relative to clonotypes present in all four donors, those not shared had lower generation probabilities.

Subsets obtained from CD4+ cells comprised CD45RA+ naive and CD45RA-negative memory cells. Under the authors' procedure: Filtering differed, since immunoSEQ gave only junction sequences and no quality scores. Sequenced by immunoSEQ multiplex PCR; TCRdb stores in-frame clones only, minus some. V, J and clone size derive from that table, while D and trimming were established from the DNA sequence. This table has a few million clones, more than 80% appearing once. The source material was naive CD4+ T cells from PBMCs. Subset given: CD45RA+ positively selected. The source is a man younger than 35 in good health. Some clones in this sample may be carry-over from other donors' samples.

CDR3 region: CASSTSGRAHSGANVLTF. CDR3 nucleotide sequence: TGTGCCAGCAGTACTAGCGGGAGGGCACACTCTGGGGCCAACGTCCTGACTTTC. V gene TRBV2 combines with J gene TRBJ2-6; 13 positions match TRBD2. Germline V gene data show CDR1 as SNHLY and CDR2 as FYNNEI. The V gene end was trimmed by 5 bases and the J gene end by 0 bases; junction bases not matched to a gene: 4. There are 18 residues in the CDR3.